This TCR beta chain was sequenced during a study of quantifying T cell responses using KT2 cells. Background on the study: cDNA was made from DNase-treated RNA using alpha and beta constant primers.

The cDNA 3' end received a ligated oligonucleotide with a UMI. First-round PCR used roughly 4 cycles and beta primers RC1.1 and RC1.2 covering TRBC1 and TRBC2. From the second PCR onward, TCR alpha and beta chains were processed separately. TCRdb re-analysed the UMI-ligation and nested PCR reads in MiXCR, keeping a single row per CDR3 protein. The sample consists of around 56,000 distinct CDR3 sequences, roughly 12% of them appearing once. Known numbers of the T cell clone KT2 were added to PBMC. The CDR3 loop spans 18 amino acids. Trimming took 5 bases from V and 7 from J; bases not matched to a gene: 17.

Source material: PBMCs spiked with cells of the T cell clone KT2. The receptor's source is a human donor. This rearrangement joins TRBV12-3 or TRBV12-4 to TRBJ1-6; 7 bases align to TRBD1. CDR3 nucleotide sequence: TGTGCCAGCAGTCCAGCCAGACAGGGAAGGGGCAAGAATTCACCCCTCCACTTT. It codes for CASSPARQGRGKNSPLHF.